The 15 T cell receptor beta chains below were found in one sample sequenced in a study of T cell responses to AZD1222 COVID-19 vaccine. Clones were sequenced by immunoSEQ multiplex PCR, and TCRdb holds only the in-frame ones, with some missing. The sample contains around 110,000 clones, about 92% of which appear only once. The sequenced sample was peripheral blood, obtained on day 0 of AZD1222 vaccination. These receptor sequences come from an adult in good health.

The chain employs TRBV28 and TRBJ2-7; 8 bases fit TRBD1. This CDR3 region has 13 residues. J lost 3 bases, V lost 10 bases, and 8 bases had no gene match. Germline V CDR1 and CDR2: MDHEN, SYDVKM. CDR3 nucleotides: TGTGCCACTACCGGGACAGGCAACTACGAGCAGTACTTC. Protein product: CATTGTGNYEQYF.

The chain carries TRBV6-5 and TRBJ2-1, with D possibly being TRBD1 or TRBD2 (6 bases each). CDR1 and CDR2 from the germline V gene are MNHEY and SVGAGI. CDR3 length: 14 amino acids. V was clipped by 4 bases and J by 7 bases, with 14 bases between them. The CDR3 is CASSWQEGGNEQFF. Here the CDR3 DNA reads TGTGCCAGCAGTTGGCAAGAGGGGGGAAATGAGCAGTTCTTC.

The chain employs TRBV12-5 and TRBJ2-5; possible D gene TRBD1, 6 bases. Germline assignment: CDR1 LGHNT and CDR2 FRNRAP. The length of the CDR3 is 13 residues. V gave up 8 bases and J gave up 2 bases, with 12 bases separating them. CDR3 bases: TGTGCTAGTTCATCTGGACAGCAAGAGACCCAGTACTTC. This codes for CASSSGQQETQYF.

The rearrangement joins TRBV28 to TRBJ2-7; D not certain. The CDR3 extends over 12 amino acids. V was pared by 6 bases and J by 2 bases, with 8 bases between. Germline V CDR1 and CDR2: MDHEN, SYDVKM. The CDR3 protein is CASSPETYEQYF. The CDR3 nucleotides read TGTGCCAGCAGCCCGGAGACCTACGAGCAGTACTTC.

This chain links TRBV15 with TRBJ1-2; D call uncertain. Trimming took 5 bases from V and 7 from J, leaving 20 bases between them. The CDR3 length is 15 residues. Germline assignment: CDR1 LNHNV and CDR2 YYDKDF (reference sequence). CDR3 in DNA: TGTGCCACCAGCGGGGTGGCAACTGGCCCCGCTGGCTACACCTTC. This gives the protein CATSGVATGPAGYTF.

The chain employs TRBV6-1 and TRBJ2-7, with TRBD2 matching over 7 bases. Trimming took 2 bases from V and 5 from J; bases not matched to a gene: 6. This CDR3 comprises 14 residues. Germline lookup yields CDR1 MNHNS and CDR2 SASEGT. In nucleotides, the CDR3 is TGTGCCAGCAGTGAATCACGGGGGGTCGACGAGCAGTACTTC. Translated: CASSESRGVDEQYF.

The CDR3 here is CASSSSGSYNEQFF. In DNA, the CDR3 is TGTGCCAGCAGTTCTAGCGGGTCCTACAATGAGCAGTTCTTC. The chain combines TRBV27 with TRBJ2-1, with 8 bases aligning to TRBD2. The CDR3 runs 14 residues. Germline V gene sequence: CDR1 MNHEY, CDR2 SMNVEV (reference sequence). Trimming at V came to 4 bases and at J to 1 base, leaving 0 bases not matched to a gene.

In its sample, this clone was seen once. This chain joins TRBV7-3 and TRBJ2-1; possible D gene TRBD2, 5 bases. This CDR3 spans 15 amino acids. The germline CDR1 and CDR2 sequences are SGHTA and FQGTGA. The germline V and J ends were trimmed by 2 bases and 6 bases, with 14 bases remaining between them. The CDR3 sequence is CASSLVTGSGNEQFF. The CDR3 DNA sequence: TGTGCCAGCAGCTTAGTGACGGGCAGCGGCAATGAGCAGTTCTTC.

This chain connects TRBV27 to TRBJ2-1, with D possibly TRBD2 on 7 matching bases. CDR1 is MNHEY and CDR2 is SMNVEV in the germline V gene (reference sequence). The CDR3 consists of 15 residues. The V and J ends lost 5 bases and 7 bases respectively, with 18 bases between them. As DNA, the CDR3 is TGTGCCAGCAGTGGGGGGGCAGGGTACGGGAATGAGCAGTTCTTC. Protein: CASSGGAGYGNEQFF.

The genes are TRBV28 and TRBJ1-3, with D possibly TRBD1 on 5 matching bases. The V end was cut by 5 bases, the J end by 0 bases, with 17 bases between. The CDR3 extends over 17 amino acids. CDR1 MDHEN and CDR2 SYDVKM come from the germline V gene. In DNA form, the CDR3 reads TGTGCCAGCAGTGCCACGAGGGGCAGATCCTCTGGAAACACCATATATTTT. Translation gives CASSATRGRSSGNTIYF.

The DNA for the CDR3 is TGTGCCATCAGCGCCTATACGGACAGGGGGAGTGAAAAACTGTTTTTT. It is translated as CAISAYTDRGSEKLFF. The chain uses TRBV10-3 and TRBJ1-4, with 10 bases aligning to TRBD1. In germline, CDR1 is ENHRY, CDR2 SYGVKD. The CDR3 is made up of 16 amino acids. J lost 7 bases, V lost 6 bases, and 11 bases had no gene match.

J is TRBJ1-2 and V is TRBV7-2; D uncertain. Trimming took off 2 bases at V and 4 bases at J, with 11 bases between the two ends. Germline CDR1 reads SGHTA; CDR2 reads FQGNSA. There are 14 residues in the CDR3. CDR3 sequence: CASSLRESSYGYTF. CDR3 nucleotides: TGTGCCAGCAGCTTAAGGGAAAGTAGCTATGGCTACACCTTC. Based on the CDR3 plus reference TRBV7-2 and TRBJ1-2, the full variable domain is GAGVSQSPSNKVTEKGKDVELRCDPISGHTALYWYRQSLGQGLEFLIYFQGNSAPDKSGLPSDRFSAERTGGSVSTLTIQRTQQEDSAVYLCASSLRESSYGYTFGSGTRLTVV.

The gene calls are TRBV11-2 and TRBJ2-3; 8 bases are shared with TRBD2. Germline CDR1 SGHAT, CDR2 FQNNGV. There are 14 residues in the CDR3. With 1 base clipped from V and 8 bases from J, the junction kept 5 bases outside the gene matches. This chain's CDR3 is CASSLGLAMGTQYF. DNA for the CDR3: TGTGCCAGCAGCTTAGGACTAGCGATGGGTACGCAGTATTTT. The full variable domain, with the rest looked up from reference TRBV11-2 and TRBJ2-3, is EAGVAQSPRYKIIEKRQSVAFWCNPISGHATLYWYQQILGQGPKLLIQFQNNGVVDDSQLPKDRFSAERLKGVDSTLKIQPAKLEDSAVYLCASSLGLAMGTQYFGPGTRLTVL.

The chain recombines TRBV7-9 with TRBJ1-1, with unresolved D. Trimming removed 5 bases at V and 1 base at J, with 11 bases between. The CDR3 runs 14 residues. Germline CDR1 reads SEHNR; CDR2 reads FQNEAQ (reference sequence). CDR3 protein: CASSPVGSNTEAFF. CDR3 nucleotides: TGTGCCAGCAGCCCGGTGGGATCGAACACTGAAGCTTTCTTT.

Sample share makes this clone medium-sized. The chain recombines TRBV15 with TRBJ2-2; D unresolved. Trimming took off 1 base at V and 3 bases at J, with 15 bases between the two ends. CDR1 and CDR2 from the germline V gene are LNHNV and YYDKDF (reference sequence). This CDR3 has 17 residues. CDR3 bases: TGTGCCACCAGCAGAGGGCAGGACGGGTTTTACACCGGGGAGCTGTTTTTT. Translated, it gives CATSRGQDGFYTGELFF.